The rows below give T cell receptor beta chains drawn from one sample of a study of Graves' ophthalmopathy and Graves' hyperthyroidism. Using its own MiXCR run on the multiplex PCR reads, TCRdb lists one record per CDR3 protein. The sample lists hundreds of thousands of distinct CDR3 sequences; 40% to 50% were seen once. The sample was peripheral blood. These receptors all come from an adult man with Graves' ophthalmopathy. The conserved cysteine and the conserved F or W are not part of the CDR3 here. Each record gives: V gene, J gene, clone size, CDR3 protein. Expanded clones get a size class; other rows say once, few or many, or leave the size out.

v_call: TRBV6-5
j_call: TRBJ2-6
clone_size: few
cdr3_aa: ASSQKPGHLAGANVLT

v_call: TRBV11-2
j_call: TRBJ1-3
clone_size: -
cdr3_aa: ASSPLQGARWNTIY

v_call: TRBV7-9
j_call: TRBJ1-1
clone_size: few
cdr3_aa: ASSPQAKLNTEAF

v_call: TRBV7-9
j_call: TRBJ2-7
clone_size: -
cdr3_aa: ASSQGMTVTYEQY

v_call: TRBV29-1
j_call: TRBJ2-2
clone_size: -
cdr3_aa: SVTGQGDTGELF

v_call: TRBV7-9
j_call: TRBJ2-5
clone_size: -
cdr3_aa: ASSAAGSWGVETQY

v_call: TRBV10-3
j_call: TRBJ1-5
clone_size: few
cdr3_aa: AISQSEDQPQH

v_call: TRBV19
j_call: TRBJ1-5
clone_size: -
cdr3_aa: ASSIEGSSKPQH

v_call: TRBV29-1
j_call: TRBJ1-1
clone_size: -
cdr3_aa: SVEEQTPEAF

v_call: TRBV19
j_call: TRBJ2-6
clone_size: few
cdr3_aa: ASSTDRVGANVLT

v_call: TRBV29-1
j_call: TRBJ2-3
clone_size: -
cdr3_aa: SVGTGRTDTQY

v_call: TRBV11-3
j_call: TRBJ2-6
clone_size: -
cdr3_aa: ASSARRTSGANVLT

v_call: TRBV7-2
j_call: TRBJ2-7
clone_size: -
cdr3_aa: ASSPTRKGLGEDEQY

v_call: TRBV2
j_call: TRBJ1-4
clone_size: few
cdr3_aa: ASSEAGFGTNEKLF

v_call: TRBV5-1
j_call: TRBJ2-7
clone_size: -
cdr3_aa: ASSSQGQGDEQY

v_call: TRBV10-3
j_call: TRBJ2-5
clone_size: -
cdr3_aa: AISEETESQEAQY

v_call: TRBV7-9
j_call: TRBJ2-7
clone_size: -
cdr3_aa: ASRLPASYEQY

v_call: TRBV29-1
j_call: TRBJ1-1
clone_size: many
cdr3_aa: SSGDREAF

v_call: TRBV20-1
j_call: TRBJ1-2
clone_size: few
cdr3_aa: SARDPRGSYGYT

v_call: TRBV10-3
j_call: TRBJ1-2
clone_size: many
cdr3_aa: AIMGVANYGYT

v_call: TRBV7-6
j_call: TRBJ1-6
clone_size: -
cdr3_aa: ASSLAVQSYNSPLH

v_call: TRBV2
j_call: TRBJ1-5
clone_size: -
cdr3_aa: ASSWGTGNNQPQH

v_call: TRBV5-1
j_call: TRBJ2-5
clone_size: many
cdr3_aa: ASSLRGNPETQY

v_call: TRBV7-6
j_call: TRBJ1-1
clone_size: -
cdr3_aa: ASSLVTGDTEAF

v_call: TRBV5-5
j_call: TRBJ1-5
clone_size: -
cdr3_aa: ASTPAVSSNQPQH

v_call: TRBV7-2
j_call: TRBJ1-3
clone_size: -
cdr3_aa: ASRGTASYTIY

v_call: TRBV28
j_call: TRBJ1-6
clone_size: -
cdr3_aa: ASRSTGTGSPLH

v_call: TRBV20-1
j_call: TRBJ1-1
clone_size: few
cdr3_aa: SARPFSTGRHTEAF

v_call: TRBV10-3
j_call: TRBJ1-2
clone_size: many
cdr3_aa: AISDSDRTARGT

v_call: TRBV10-3
j_call: TRBJ2-5
clone_size: -
cdr3_aa: AISVGNETQY

v_call: TRBV20-1
j_call: TRBJ2-2
clone_size: -
cdr3_aa: SGITSVNTGELF

v_call: TRBV7-7
j_call: TRBJ2-7
clone_size: many
cdr3_aa: ASSLGDGSYEQY

v_call: TRBV20-1
j_call: TRBJ1-6
clone_size: -
cdr3_aa: SALSPAVYNSPLH

v_call: TRBV7-2
j_call: TRBJ1-6
clone_size: few
cdr3_aa: ASSSTGTGVPLH

v_call: TRBV20-1
j_call: TRBJ2-7
clone_size: -
cdr3_aa: SANRVDRSYEQY

v_call: TRBV6-5
j_call: TRBJ2-7
clone_size: few
cdr3_aa: ASRDRDGVPYEQY

v_call: TRBV7-2
j_call: TRBJ2-5
clone_size: few
cdr3_aa: ASSLVGGGAETQY

v_call: TRBV28
j_call: TRBJ2-7
clone_size: -
cdr3_aa: ASSLTQGNEQY

v_call: TRBV7-6
j_call: TRBJ1-6
clone_size: few
cdr3_aa: ASSLAGGINSPLH

v_call: TRBV29-1
j_call: TRBJ2-2
clone_size: -
cdr3_aa: SVEVDRGQSGELF